The sequence of this TCR beta chain was determined in a study of shared clonotypes between healthy human individuals. The CDR3 runs 16 residues. Germline CDR1 and CDR2: MDHEN and SYDVKM. Trimming removed 5 bases at V and 4 bases at J, with 17 bases between. Sorted-subset replicate PCR reactions were performed with about 200 ng DNA, corresponding to 30,000 to 35,000 T cell genomes. Libraries were prepared by immunoSEQ multiplex PCR; TCRdb keeps only in-frame clonotypes and omits some of them. Here the sample spans approximately 2,000,000 clones, 85% to 95% being singletons. The receptor was derived from a man between 18 and 29 years old in good health. Some clones in this sample may be carry-over from other donors' samples. J is TRBJ2-2 and V is TRBV28; D is perhaps TRBD1 or TRBD2 (5 bases each). Source material: naive CD4+ T cells from PBMCs. Documented subset: CD45RA+ positively selected. This CDR3 reads CASSPHPGTATGELFF. CDR3 nucleotides: TGTGCCAGCAGTCCCCACCCCGGGACGGCCACCGGGGAGCTGTTTTTT.